Sequencing of this TCR beta chain was carried out in a study of blood T cell repertoires in COVID-19. About the research overall: Spain, Italy and the United States supplied samples that represented acute and convalescent COVID-19. PBMCs, B-cell-depleted T cells, or T cells were the source of the cDNA or gDNA that made up the material.

The CDR3 sequence is 16 residues long. The V gene lost 6 bases and the J gene lost 0 bases, with 16 bases spanning the gap. Germline lookup yields CDR1 LNHDA and CDR2 SQIVND (reference sequence). This clone was seen a few times. Residents of 24 US areas, aged about 18 to 89 years, made up the participants. Cohort assignment relied on participant-reported clinical history. This table comes from immunoSEQ multiplex PCR, and its TCRdb copy is limited to in-frame clones, with some not included. The data show approximately 240,000 clones, with approximately 90% seen just once and roughly 6% held by the top ten.

The sequence derives from a woman aged 25-40 years with acute COVID-19. The sequencing input was PBMCs or T cells enriched from blood (not recorded which). The chain combines TRBV19 with TRBJ2-3, with D perhaps TRBD2 (6 bases). The CDR3 DNA follows: TGTGCCAGTAGGTATCGGGGGACCTCTAGCACAGATACGCAGTATTTT. As protein: CASRYRGTSSTDTQYF.